The 26 T cell receptor beta chains reported below all come from one sample, sequenced in a study of blood T cell repertoires in COVID-19. The assay was immunoSEQ multiplex PCR, and TCRdb's table has in-frame clones only and misses some. Of around 100,000 clones in the sample, roughly 84% are singletons; the top ten hold around 4.5%. Sequenced: peripheral blood. The receptors were sampled from a human donor in a cohort sampled during active COVID-19.

This clone was seen a handful of times. The chain recombines TRBV3-1 (or the pseudogene TRBV3-2) with TRBJ2-5, with TRBD2 matching over 8 bases. The CDR3 is 18 residues long. Per the germline V gene, CDR1 is LGHDT and CDR2 is YNNKEL (reference sequence). V trimming: 4 bases; J trimming: 7 bases; junction bases outside the gene matches: 20. The CDR3 protein is CASSPVPPIGGGIATQYF. The CDR3 bases are TGTGCCAGCAGCCCTGTCCCCCCCATCGGCGGGGGGATTGCGACCCAGTACTTC.

The CDR3 loop is CASSLRGQVNYGYTF. The CDR3 region has the DNA TGTGCCAGCAGCTTGCGTGGACAGGTTAACTATGGCTACACCTTC. The J gene is TRBJ1-2, the V gene TRBV5-8, with 7 bases fitting TRBD1. CDR1 is SGHTS and CDR2 is YDEGEE in the germline V gene. The CDR3 extends over 15 amino acids. V shed 1 base, J shed 1 base, and the junction held 4 bases outside the gene matches.

The chain couples TRBV15 to TRBJ1-2, with 7 bases aligning to TRBD1. The CDR3 length is 16 residues. CDR1 and CDR2 from the germline V gene are LNHNV and YYDKDF (reference sequence). V shed 4 bases, J shed 7 bases, and the junction held 15 bases outside the gene matches. This chain's CDR3 is CATSKGSPRGLGGYTF. The CDR3 region has the DNA TGTGCCACCAGCAAAGGCTCACCGAGGGGGCTTGGTGGCTACACCTTC.

This clone was observed a single time. This rearrangement joins TRBV7-2 to TRBJ1-1, with D unresolved. This CDR3 spans 14 amino acids. Trimming took 5 bases from V and 1 from J, leaving 11 bases between them. From germline, CDR1 is SGHTA and CDR2 FQGNSA. The CDR3 reads CASSLGWRNTEAFF. CDR3 in DNA: TGTGCCAGCAGCCTCGGCTGGAGGAACACTGAAGCTTTCTTT.

V gene TRBV6-5 combines with J gene TRBJ1-4; 7 nucleotides match TRBD1. CDR1 and CDR2 from the germline V gene are MNHEY and SVGAGI. The trim removed 4 bases at V and 6 bases at J, leaving 5 bases unmatched. The CDR3 totals 14 residues. The CDR3 bases are TGTGCCAGCAGTTCACCAGGGGGGTATGAAAAACTGTTTTTT. This sequence encodes CASSSPGGYEKLFF.

J is TRBJ2-7 and V is TRBV5-1; perhaps TRBD1 as D (6 bases). The CDR3 contains 15 residues. Trimming left V 0 bases short and J 2 bases short, with 12 bases between. CDR1 is SGHRS, CDR2 YFSETQ, per germline. CDR3 DNA sequence: TGCGCCAGCAGCTTGGATTCCTCAGGGGCCTACGAGCAGTACTTC. Protein sequence: CASSLDSSGAYEQYF.

This clone has just one count. This chain uses TRBV24-1 with TRBJ2-7; 8 bases match TRBD1. This CDR3 region has 15 residues. Germline CDR1 is KGHDR and CDR2 is SFDVKD. Trimming removed 2 bases from V and 5 bases from J; junction bases left unmatched: 7. The CDR3 coding sequence is TGTGCCACCAGTGATTACCGGACAGGGAGAGACGAGCAGTACTTC. It encodes CATSDYRTGRDEQYF.

This chain uses TRBV6-2 or TRBV6-3 with TRBJ1-2, with D unresolved. Germline loops: CDR1 MNHEY, CDR2 SVGEGT. CDR3 length: 13 amino acids. V lost 6 bases and J lost 9, with 17 bases in between. CDR3 DNA sequence: TGTGCCAGCAGCGACACCTCGGTGCTCAGCTACACCTTC. Translating gives CASSDTSVLSYTF.

The rearrangement uses TRBV4-3 and TRBJ2-5; 10 nucleotides match TRBD2. J was trimmed by 4 bases and V by 3 bases; bases with no gene match: 8. Germline V lookup: CDR1 LGHNA, CDR2 YSLEER. The CDR3 loop spans 16 amino acids. CDR3 sequence reads: CASSQTAGLARETQYF. In nucleotides, the CDR3 is TGCGCCAGCAGCCAGACGGCGGGACTAGCGCGAGAGACCCAGTACTTC.

J is TRBJ2-7 and V is TRBV25-1; D might be TRBD1 (7 bases). Germline V gene sequence: CDR1 MGHDK, CDR2 SYGVNS. The CDR3 length is 15 residues. Between the trimmed V and J ends, which lost 3 bases and 6 bases, there was a span of 18 bases. The CDR3 region is CASSDSRRGDVEQYF. In nucleotides, the CDR3 is TGTGCCAGCAGTGATTCTCGCAGGGGGGATGTCGAGCAGTACTTC.

The chain joins TRBV7-9 to TRBJ1-2; maybe TRBD1 (5 bases). The V and J ends lost 6 bases and 7 bases respectively, with 24 bases between them. CDR1 is SEHNR and CDR2 is FQNEAQ in the germline V gene (reference sequence). This CDR3 has 16 residues. The CDR3 DNA is TGTGCCAGCAGGAACTCTACTTCCAGGGAAACGACTGGCTACACCTTC. Protein product: CASRNSTSRETTGYTF.

The V and J genes are TRBV28 and TRBJ2-7; 7 bases map to TRBD1. Germline V CDR1 and CDR2: MDHEN, SYDVKM. J gave up 2 bases and V 4 bases, and 2 bases lay outside the gene matches. There are 13 residues in the CDR3. CDR3 nucleotides: TGTGCCAGCAGTTGGACAGGCCCCTACGAGCAGTACTTC. Its translation: CASSWTGPYEQYF.

The V call is TRBV5-4, the J call TRBJ2-5, with 8 nucleotides matching TRBD2. The CDR3 loop spans 14 amino acids. J gave up 6 bases and V 0 bases, and 4 bases lay outside the gene matches. Per the germline V gene, CDR1 is SGHNT and CDR2 is YYREEE (reference sequence). CDR3 bases: TGTGCCAGCAGCTTGGTCAGCGGGGGACAGACCCAGTACTTC. Encoded protein: CASSLVSGGQTQYF. Combining the CDR3 with reference TRBV5-4 and TRBJ2-5 gives the whole variable domain ETGVTQSPTHLIKTRGQQVTLRCSSQSGHNTVSWYQQALGQGPQFIFQYYREEENGRGNFPPRFSGLQFPNYSSELNVNALELDDSALYLCASSLVSGGQTQYFGPGTRLLVL.

The chain recombines TRBV5-1 with TRBJ1-2, with D tentatively TRBD1 (5 bases). Germline V CDR1 and CDR2: SGHRS, YFSETQ. The CDR3 totals 16 residues. With 4 bases removed from V and 4 bases from J, the gap between germline ends came to 20 bases. In nucleotides, the CDR3 is TGCGCCAGCAGCCGGATTGCTACAGGTCAGGCCTATGGCTACACCTTC. Translating gives CASSRIATGQAYGYTF.

This clone was observed a handful of times. The chain is built from TRBV7-3 and TRBJ2-1; 8 bases map to TRBD1. With V trimmed by 1 base and J by 6 bases, 5 bases remained unmatched. Looked up from germline, CDR1 is SGHTA and CDR2 is FQGTGA. The CDR3 runs to 15 residues. CDR3 sequence (DNA): TGTGCCAGCAGCTTAAGGACAGGGTGGGGCAATGAGCAGTTCTTC. This gives the protein CASSLRTGWGNEQFF.

The chain links TRBV19 to TRBJ1-5; D gene unclear. The CDR3 is 16 amino acids. Germline V gene lookup returns CDR1 LNHDA and CDR2 SQIVND (reference sequence). V was cut by 3 bases and J by 0 bases, with 12 bases left in between. The CDR3 DNA sequence: TGTGCCAGTAGTATTCTCACACCTGCTAGCAATCAGCCCCAGCATTTT. This codes for CASSILTPASNQPQHF.

The rearrangement joins TRBV6-5 to TRBJ1-1, with 7 bases identical to TRBD1. The trim removed 7 bases at V and 4 bases at J, leaving 0 bases unmatched. The CDR3 totals 11 residues. Per germline, CDR1 MNHEY and CDR2 SVGAGI. CDR3 residues: CASTGGTEAFF. The DNA for the CDR3 is TGTGCCAGCACAGGGGGCACTGAAGCTTTCTTT.

In this sample, this clone turned up once. The chain is built from TRBV12-5 and TRBJ2-7; weak D call: TRBD1 (5 bases). Germline lookup yields CDR1 LGHNT and CDR2 FRNRAP. The CDR3 contains 13 residues. V lost 3 bases, J lost 1 base, and 7 bases lay in between. The CDR3 nucleotides read TGTGCTAGTGGTTTCCACAGGTCCTACGAGCAGTACTTC. Translation: CASGFHRSYEQYF.

This sequence joins TRBV21-1 and TRBJ2-6; the D call in the table, TRBD1, was not verified against the DNA. TRBV21-1 counts as a pseudogene. The CDR3 has 23 residues. The CDR3 sequence: CASSKEPAVAVWADSSGANVLTF. In DNA, the CDR3 is TGTGCCAGCAGCAAAGAACCCGCGGTGGCAGTTTGGGCCGACAGCTCTGGGGCCAACGTCCTGACTTTC.

The rearrangement links TRBV7-2 to TRBJ1-1; D is possibly TRBD1 (5 bases). Germline lookup yields CDR1 SGHTA and CDR2 FQGNSA. This CDR3 contains 13 residues. V gave up 5 bases and J gave up 5 bases, with 12 bases separating them. The CDR3 here is CASSKGGVTEAFF. DNA of the CDR3: TGTGCCAGCAGCAAGGGAGGGGTAACTGAAGCTTTCTTT.

This chain joins TRBV5-6 and TRBJ1-5; unclear D gene. V was shortened by 2 bases and J by 11 bases, with 23 bases between the two germline ends. The germline V gene encodes CDR1 SGHDT and CDR2 YYEEEE. This CDR3 has 16 amino acids. CDR3 protein: CASSFSSFLNPAAQHF. As DNA, the CDR3 is TGTGCCAGCAGCTTTTCGAGTTTTCTAAATCCCGCCGCCCAGCATTTT. Using reference TRBV5-6 and TRBJ1-5 for the parts outside the CDR3, the full variable domain is DAGVTQSPTHLIKTRGQQVTLRCSPKSGHDTVSWYQQALGQGPQFIFQYYEEEERQRGNFPDRFSGHQFPNYSSELNVNALLLGDSALYLCASSFSSFLNPAAQHFGDGTRLSIL.

The rearrangement uses TRBV9 and TRBJ2-5; 16 positions agree with TRBD2. The CDR3 runs to 17 residues. Germline CDR1 reads SGDLS; CDR2 reads YYNGEE. J lost 5 bases, V lost 4 bases, and 8 bases had no gene match. The CDR3 sequence is CASSLGTSGGARETQYF. CDR3 nucleotides: TGTGCCAGCAGCCTAGGGACTAGCGGGGGGGCAAGGGAGACCCAGTACTTC.

The gene calls are TRBV30 and TRBJ1-5; D is possibly TRBD1 (6 bases). Trimming removed 0 bases at V and 2 bases at J, with 20 bases between. The CDR3 has 18 residues. Looked up from germline, CDR1 is GTSNPN and CDR2 is SVGIG (reference sequence). The CDR3, as DNA: TGTGCCTGGAGTGTACGGGCGGGGGGCGGAGGTGGCAATCAGCCCCAGCATTTT. Its protein product is CAWSVRAGGGGGNQPQHF.

This sequence joins TRBV18 and TRBJ2-2, with D possibly being TRBD2 (6 bases). Germline V gene sequence: CDR1 KGHSH, CDR2 LQKENI. The CDR3 sequence is 17 residues long. Between the trimmed V and J ends, which lost 0 bases and 0 bases, there was a span of 11 bases. CDR3 nucleotide sequence: TGTGCCAGCTCACCACCAACGGGGGACCCGAACACCGGGGAGCTGTTTTTT. Encoded protein: CASSPPTGDPNTGELFF.

This chain uses TRBV9 with TRBJ2-3; TRBD2 might be the D (5 bases). Trimming took off 0 bases at V and 3 bases at J, with 11 bases between the two ends. Germline assignment: CDR1 SGDLS and CDR2 YYNGEE. This CDR3 comprises 15 residues. CDR3 nucleotide sequence: TGTGCCAGCAGCGTAGCCGCCATAGCGACAGATACGCAGTATTTT. Its protein is CASSVAAIATDTQYF.

The chain has TRBV15 and TRBJ2-5; tentatively, D is TRBD1 (7 bases). Germline CDR1 and CDR2: LNHNV and YYDKDF (reference sequence). The V end was cut by 5 bases, the J end by 3 bases, with 10 bases between. The CDR3 covers 13 residues. The CDR3 nucleotides are TGTGCCACCAGCGGAGGGACAGAAGAGACCCAGTACTTC. This sequence encodes CATSGGTEETQYF.